One sample yielded the 31 T cell receptor beta chains listed below, sequenced in a study of control samples from healthy donors and cancer patients. Clones were read by immunoSEQ multiplex PCR, and TCRdb kept only the in-frame ones, dropping some. The sample comprises 400,000 to 500,000 clones, 90% of which are singletons, and 5.5% to 8% rests with the top ten. Input material: PBMCs. Source of these receptors: a man aged 35 to 55 with head and neck cancer.

The chain has TRBV4-3 and TRBJ2-7, with a possible D match to TRBD2 (6 bases). From germline, CDR1 is LGHNA and CDR2 YSLEER. There are 14 residues in the CDR3. V was shortened by 0 bases and J by 6 bases, with 12 bases between the two germline ends. The CDR3: CASSQDAEGPEQYF. CDR3 sequence (DNA): TGCGCCAGCAGCCAAGATGCGGAGGGGCCCGAGCAGTACTTC.

The chain employs TRBV2 and TRBJ2-3, with D unresolved. The CDR3 consists of 15 residues. The V end lost 8 bases, the J end lost 0 bases, and 15 bases lay between the germline ends. Looked up from germline, CDR1 is SNHLY and CDR2 is FYNNEI. Here the CDR3 reads CASWAGPESTDTQYF. The CDR3 DNA reads as TGTGCCAGCTGGGCCGGACCGGAGAGCACAGATACGCAGTATTTT. Together with reference TRBV2 and TRBJ2-3, the CDR3 gives the full variable domain: EPEVTQTPSHQVTQMGQEVILRCVPISNHLYFYWYRQILGQKVEFLVSFYNNEISEKSEIFDDQFSVERPDGSNFTLKIRSTKLEDSAMYFCASWAGPESTDTQYFGPGTRLTVL.

The chain joins TRBV11-3 to TRBJ2-1; a possible D gene is TRBD2 (5 bases). There are 15 residues in the CDR3. V lost 0 bases, J lost 0 bases, and 6 bases lay in between. Germline loops: CDR1 SGHNT, CDR2 YENEEA. CDR3 loop: CASSLDGDSYNEQFF. Written as DNA, the CDR3 is TGTGCCAGCAGCTTAGACGGGGACTCCTACAATGAGCAGTTCTTC.

The chain has TRBV13 and TRBJ2-1, with D possibly matching TRBD2 (5 bases). V was cut by 5 bases and J by 9 bases, with 8 bases left in between. This CDR3 contains 11 residues. Looked up from germline, CDR1 is PRHDT and CDR2 is FYEKMQ (reference sequence). CDR3 nucleotides: TGTGCCAGCAGCACCGGAGGTGAGCAGTTCTTC. Residues: CASSTGGEQFF.

The V gene is TRBV3-1 (or the pseudogene TRBV3-2), the J gene TRBJ2-5; the match to TRBD2 covers 8 bases. This CDR3 is built from 14 residues. Germline assignment: CDR1 LGHDT and CDR2 YNNKEL (reference sequence). The V and J ends lost 6 bases and 5 bases, in that order; junction bases with no gene match: 8. CDR3: CASSQSGGLETQYF. CDR3 nucleotide sequence: TGTGCCAGCAGTCAAAGCGGGGGTCTTGAGACCCAGTACTTC.

This sequence joins TRBV5-4 and TRBJ2-1, with D perhaps matching TRBD2 (7 bases). Trimming cost V 2 bases and J 9 bases, with 24 bases left between them. This CDR3 region has 17 residues. Germline CDR1 SGHNT, CDR2 YYREEE (reference sequence). The DNA of the CDR3 is TGTGCCAGCAGCTTCCGCATCGGCACTAGCGAGGGGGGTGAGCAGTTCTTC. Translated: CASSFRIGTSEGGEQFF.

CDR3 DNA: TGTGCCACCGCCTCGGGGAGGGGCGGTGAAGCTTTCTTT. Encoded protein: CATASGRGGEAFF. V gene TRBV19 combines with J gene TRBJ1-1; D might be TRBD1 (5 bases). The CDR3 runs to 13 residues. Trimming removed 10 bases at V and 7 bases at J, with 19 bases between. Germline values: CDR1 LNHDA, CDR2 SQIVND (reference sequence).

V gene TRBV28 combines with J gene TRBJ2-5, with D maybe TRBD1 (5 bases). The V end was cut by 3 bases, the J end by 0 bases, with 8 bases between. The CDR3 contains 14 residues. Germline loops: CDR1 MDHEN, CDR2 SYDVKM. CDR3: CASSFSGYQETQYF. DNA for the CDR3: TGTGCCAGCAGTTTTTCAGGGTACCAAGAGACCCAGTACTTC. Supplemented by reference TRBV28 and TRBJ2-5, the full variable domain reads DVKVTQSSRYLVKRTGEKVFLECVQDMDHENMFWYRQDPGLGLRLIYFSYDVKMKEKGDIPEGYSVSREKKERFSLILESASTNQTSMYLCASSFSGYQETQYFGPGTRLLVL.

This chain joins TRBV3-1 (or the pseudogene TRBV3-2) and TRBJ2-1; 8 bases agree with TRBD2. CDR1 is LGHDT and CDR2 is YNNKEL in the germline V gene (reference sequence). Trimming cost V 0 bases and J 0 bases; bases outside gene matches: 4. This CDR3 contains 17 residues. The CDR3 DNA reads TGTGCCAGCAGCCAAGATCCCACTAGCGGCTCCTACAATGAGCAGTTCTTC. It codes for CASSQDPTSGSYNEQFF.

The chain combines TRBV11-2 with TRBJ1-6, with D unclear. V was clipped by 1 base and J by 9 bases, with 10 bases between them. The CDR3 is 14 residues long. Germline values: CDR1 SGHAT, CDR2 FQNNGV. The CDR3 bases are TGTGCCAGCAGCTTAGGAGACGCGGCTTCACCCCTCCACTTT. Translation: CASSLGDAASPLHF. The whole variable domain, remainder taken from reference TRBV11-2 and TRBJ1-6, is EAGVAQSPRYKIIEKRQSVAFWCNPISGHATLYWYQQILGQGPKLLIQFQNNGVVDDSQLPKDRFSAERLKGVDSTLKIQPAKLEDSAVYLCASSLGDAASPLHFGNGTRLTVT.

This chain connects TRBV7-9 to TRBJ2-5, with 10 bases aligning to TRBD2. V lost 6 bases, J lost 4 bases, and 2 bases stayed unmatched. The germline gives CDR1 SEHNR, CDR2 FQNEAQ (reference sequence). The CDR3 has 13 amino acids. CDR3 DNA sequence: TGTGCCAGCAGGGTAGCGGGAGGAGAGACCCAGTACTTC. This codes for CASRVAGGETQYF.

Concerning this clone itself: Other DNA sequences in the same sample also yield this CDR3. This chain uses TRBV28 with TRBJ1-2; TRBD1 matches at 10 bases. This CDR3 has 15 residues. V dropped 4 bases and J dropped 5; count of bases not matched to a gene: 7. Germline-derived CDR1 and CDR2 are MDHEN and SYDVKM. CDR3 sequence reads: CASSSRDRGLYGYTF. CDR3 DNA sequence: TGTGCCAGCAGTTCCCGGGACAGGGGATTATATGGCTACACCTTC.

The chain employs TRBV11-2 and TRBJ2-5; 7 positions match TRBD2. The ends lost 3 bases at V and 2 bases at J; junction bases unmatched: 6. Germline CDR1 and CDR2: SGHAT and FQNNGV. The CDR3 spans 15 residues. CDR3 residues: CASSLSGLLQETQYF. CDR3 sequence (DNA): TGTGCCAGCAGCTTGTCGGGACTATTACAAGAGACCCAGTACTTC. The variable domain in full, with the rest retrieved from reference TRBV11-2 and TRBJ2-5, is EAGVAQSPRYKIIEKRQSVAFWCNPISGHATLYWYQQILGQGPKLLIQFQNNGVVDDSQLPKDRFSAERLKGVDSTLKIQPAKLEDSAVYLCASSLSGLLQETQYFGPGTRLLVL.

The chain couples TRBV6-5 to TRBJ2-7; TRBD1 might be the D (5 bases). V lost 7 bases, J lost 2 bases, and 15 bases lay in between. This CDR3 region has 14 residues. Looked up from germline, CDR1 is MNHEY and CDR2 is SVGAGI. CDR3 nucleotides: TGTGCCAGCATGTCCTCGGGCAGGGCCTACGAGCAGTACTTC. Amino acid sequence: CASMSSGRAYEQYF.

V usage is TRBV12-3 or TRBV12-4 and J usage is TRBJ1-5; D uncertain. This CDR3 comprises 12 residues. V lost 6 bases to trimming and J lost 0 bases, with 3 bases between them. CDR3 DNA sequence: TGTGCCAGCAGCCGTAGCAATCAGCCCCAGCATTTT. Translation gives CASSRSNQPQHF.

This chain joins TRBV6-6 and TRBJ2-3; D might be TRBD1 or TRBD2, each matching 7 bases. Germline V gene data show CDR1 as MNHNY and CDR2 as SVGAGI (reference sequence). V lost 7 bases, J lost 3 bases, and 17 bases lay in between. The CDR3 length is 15 residues. DNA of the CDR3: TGTGCCAGCACTCCCAGGGGGGGGGAAACAGATACGCAGTATTTT. Protein: CASTPRGGETDTQYF.

The rearrangement uses TRBV3-1 (or the pseudogene TRBV3-2) and TRBJ2-3, with TRBD2 matching over 8 bases. V dropped 4 bases and J dropped 9; count of bases not matched to a gene: 18. There are 17 residues in the CDR3. The germline V gene encodes CDR1 LGHDT and CDR2 YNNKEL (reference sequence). The CDR3: CASSPSPGTRGALTQYF. CDR3 DNA: TGTGCCAGCAGCCCATCACCCGGGACTAGAGGCGCGTTGACGCAGTATTTT.

The chain joins TRBV29-1 to TRBJ2-2; D ambiguous. Germline CDR1 is SQVTM and CDR2 is ANQGSEA. This CDR3 is built from 13 residues. The ends were cut back, 6 bases at V and 4 bases at J, with 12 bases in the middle. The CDR3 DNA reads as TGCAGCGTCGTAAGTGTTGGCACCGGGGAGCTGTTTTTT. Protein: CSVVSVGTGELFF.

The rearrangement uses TRBV10-2 and TRBJ1-4, with D perhaps TRBD1 (5 bases). Germline lookup yields CDR1 WSHSY and CDR2 SAAADI. Trimming left V 8 bases short and J 6 bases short, with 16 bases between. The CDR3 extends over 14 amino acids. CDR3 amino acids: CASRLRGDHEKLFF. CDR3 nucleotide sequence: TGCGCCAGCCGGTTGCGAGGGGATCATGAAAAACTGTTTTTT.

The V gene is TRBV6-4, the J gene TRBJ2-6, with D perhaps matching TRBD1 or TRBD2 (6 bases each). Trimming took off 8 bases at V and 2 bases at J, with 22 bases between the two ends. The CDR3 spans 18 residues. Germline assignment: CDR1 MRHNA and CDR2 SNTAGT. The DNA of the CDR3 is TGTGCCAGCCCGGGGGCGGGCCAGGTGGACCCTGGGGCCAACGTCCTGACTTTC. This encodes CASPGAGQVDPGANVLTF.

This clone was observed a single time. The V gene is TRBV9, the J gene TRBJ1-4; weak D call: TRBD1 (6 bases). The V gene lost 0 bases and the J gene lost 1 base, with 10 bases spanning the gap. CDR1 SGDLS and CDR2 YYNGEE come from the germline V gene. CDR3 length: 16 amino acids. The CDR3 coding sequence is TGTGCCAGCAGCGTAGGGGACACAGGAACTAATGAAAAACTGTTTTTT. It translates to CASSVGDTGTNEKLFF.

The J gene is TRBJ1-3, the V gene TRBV5-5, with unresolved D. This CDR3 spans 15 amino acids. CDR1 and CDR2 from the germline V gene are SGHKS and YYEKEE (reference sequence). V lost 0 bases to trimming and J lost 2 bases, with 9 bases between them. The CDR3 sequence: CASSLVLEPGNTIYF. In nucleotides, the CDR3 is TGTGCCAGCAGCTTGGTCCTGGAACCTGGAAACACCATATATTTT. The full variable domain, in which reference TRBV5-5 and TRBJ1-3 provide the parts outside the CDR3, is DAGVTQSPTHLIKTRGQQVTLRCSPISGHKSVSWYQQVLGQGPQFIFQYYEKEERGRGNFPDRFSARQFPNYSSELNVNALLLGDSALYLCASSLVLEPGNTIYFGEGSWLTVV.

The chain combines TRBV19 with TRBJ1-1, with D possibly being TRBD1 (5 bases). The CDR3 consists of 15 residues. The V gene lost 7 bases and the J gene lost 4 bases, with 19 bases spanning the gap. Germline loops: CDR1 LNHDA, CDR2 SQIVND (reference sequence). The CDR3 coding sequence is TGTGCCAGTACCCTCCGGGGGTTTCTTCCCACTGAAGCTTTCTTT. It translates to CASTLRGFLPTEAFF.

The chain couples TRBV5-5 to TRBJ1-4; 8 nucleotides agree with TRBD1. Germline trimming cut 4 bases from V and 8 bases from J; bases unmatched to any gene: 10. This CDR3 is built from 15 residues. Looked up from germline, CDR1 is SGHKS and CDR2 is YYEKEE (reference sequence). This chain's CDR3 is CASSLGTGLGEKLFF. The DNA of the CDR3 is TGTGCCAGCAGCCTGGGGACAGGTCTGGGAGAAAAACTGTTTTTT.

A single count supports this clone. This sequence joins TRBV28 and TRBJ1-5; D is uncertain. CDR3 length: 13 residues. Germline-derived CDR1 and CDR2 are MDHEN and SYDVKM. Deletions cut 8 bases from V and 4 bases from J, with 12 bases between. CDR3 nucleotides: TGTGCCAGCCTCGGAGAGTGGAATCAGCCCCAGCATTTT. It is translated as CASLGEWNQPQHF. Complete variable domain (other parts from reference TRBV28 and TRBJ1-5): DVKVTQSSRYLVKRTGEKVFLECVQDMDHENMFWYRQDPGLGLRLIYFSYDVKMKEKGDIPEGYSVSREKKERFSLILESASTNQTSMYLCASLGEWNQPQHFGDGTRLSIL.

The V and J genes are TRBV4-2 and TRBJ2-3, with TRBD2 matching 8 bases. The ends lost 0 bases at V and 4 bases at J; junction bases unmatched: 9. Germline values: CDR1 LGHNA, CDR2 YNFKEQ. The CDR3 runs to 17 residues. CDR3 region: CASSQEPAGVFADTQYF. In DNA, the CDR3 is TGTGCCAGCAGCCAAGAACCAGCGGGAGTATTCGCAGATACGCAGTATTTT.

The gene calls are TRBV19 and TRBJ1-6; D might be TRBD1 (5 bases). CDR1 is LNHDA, CDR2 SQIVND, per germline (reference sequence). The V gene lost 6 bases and the J gene lost 10 bases, with 13 bases spanning the gap. This CDR3 has 13 amino acids. CDR3 loop: CASSGTIGSPLHF. In nucleotides, the CDR3 is TGTGCCAGTAGCGGGACGATCGGCTCACCCCTCCACTTT.

The V call is TRBV11-2, the J call TRBJ1-1; D is undetermined. The CDR3 is made up of 15 amino acids. Between the trimmed V and J ends, which lost 1 base and 5 bases, there was a span of 14 bases. Germline V gene sequence: CDR1 SGHAT, CDR2 FQNNGV. The CDR3 reads CASSLARGIGTEAFF. DNA for the CDR3: TGTGCCAGCAGCTTAGCCCGAGGGATCGGTACTGAAGCTTTCTTT.

The V gene is TRBV28, the J gene TRBJ2-7; 11 positions match TRBD1. Germline V CDR1 and CDR2: MDHEN, SYDVKM. The CDR3 sequence is 17 residues long. Losses at the gene ends were 3 bases for V and 6 bases for J; bases not matched to a gene: 13. The CDR3 spells CASSFPGQGARVGEQYF. The CDR3 DNA follows: TGTGCCAGCAGTTTCCCTGGACAGGGGGCGCGGGTTGGCGAGCAGTACTTC. Full variable domain (missing parts from reference TRBV28 and TRBJ2-7): DVKVTQSSRYLVKRTGEKVFLECVQDMDHENMFWYRQDPGLGLRLIYFSYDVKMKEKGDIPEGYSVSREKKERFSLILESASTNQTSMYLCASSFPGQGARVGEQYFGPGTRLTVT.

This clone occurred a few times. The chain carries TRBV27 and TRBJ1-4; TRBD1 aligns across 7 bases. The V segment lost 5 bases and the J segment 1 base; nucleotides outside the gene matches: 10. CDR3 length: 17 residues. The germline gives CDR1 MNHEY, CDR2 SMNVEV (reference sequence). The CDR3 here is CASSPQGRLQTNEKLFF. The CDR3 bases are TGTGCCAGCAGTCCACAGGGGAGGTTGCAAACTAATGAAAAACTGTTTTTT.

The genes are TRBV5-4 and TRBJ1-4; a possible D gene is TRBD1 (5 bases). The CDR3 covers 15 residues. The V end lost 4 bases, the J end lost 4 bases, and 14 bases lay between the germline ends. CDR1 and CDR2 (germline): SGHNT, YYREEE (reference sequence). CDR3 amino acids: CASSVGGWLNEKLFF. The CDR3 nucleotides read TGTGCCAGCAGCGTCGGGGGGTGGCTTAATGAAAAACTGTTTTTT.